The present TCR beta chain was sequenced within a study of control samples from healthy donors and cancer patients. The repertoire was sequenced with immunoSEQ multiplex PCR; TCRdb's copy has only in-frame clones and lacks some. Here the sample spans about 120,000 clones, approximately 92% being singletons. The sample comprised PBMCs. This clonotype originated in a man at least 80 years old with head and neck cancer.

The CDR3 bases are TGCGCCAGCAGCTGGGACGGACGGAACACTGAAGCTTTCTTT. It codes for CASSWDGRNTEAFF. The chain has TRBV5-1 and TRBJ1-1; TRBD1 might be the D (5 bases). CDR3 size: 14 residues. V lost 3 bases and J lost 1, with 10 bases in between. In germline, CDR1 is SGHRS, CDR2 YFSETQ. Full variable domain (outside the CDR3, taken from reference TRBV5-1 and TRBJ1-1): KAGVTQTPRYLIKTRGQQVTLSCSPISGHRSVSWYQQTPGQGLQFLFEYFSETQRNKGNFPGRFSGRQFSNSRSEMNVSTLELGDSALYLCASSWDGRNTEAFFGQGTRLTVV.